The T cell receptor (beta chain) under discussion was sequenced for a study of shared clonotypes between healthy human individuals. Background on the study: Per-donor plates numbered three CD4 naive, three CD4 memory, two CD8 naive and one CD8 memory.

TCRdb's copy holds only in-frame clones and misses some; the assay was immunoSEQ multiplex PCR. The sample lists about 2.4 million clones, 85% to 95% seen once, with roughly 0.13% in the top ten. Study-level points and caveats: When compared with the clonotypes that were shared by all four sorted-subset donors, the non-shared clonotypes turned out to have lower generation probabilities.

Partitioning of CD4+ cells yielded a CD45RA+ naive subset and a CD45RA-negative memory subset. This CDR3 is 11 amino acids long. Germline V CDR1 and CDR2: SNHLY, FYNNEI. To note about this clone: Antigen: not known.

The sequencing input was naive CD4+ T cells sorted from blood. The subset was: CD45RA+ positively selected. The chain uses TRBV2 and TRBJ2-5; no clear D gene. The end of the DNA fits TRBJ2-7 better, so the J call may be wrong. The sequence derives from a man aged 18 to 30 in good health. The DNA of the CDR3 is TGTGCCAGCAGTGAGGGCTACGAGCAGTACTTC. Encoded protein: CASSEGYEQYF.